Sequencing of this TCR beta chain was carried out in a study of blood T cells in healthy people across ages. General study findings and limits: The study lacked donor CMV status, which possibly confounded expanded clonotype changes. Roughly linear declines in TCR beta diversity per million T cells occurred with age.

Germline trimming cut 5 bases from V and 4 bases from J; bases unmatched to any gene: 8. Germline assignment: CDR1 DFQATT and CDR2 SNEGSKA (reference sequence). CDR3 size: 14 residues. Concerning this clonotype: Its antigen is not known.

Alongside a J-beta primer mix, a sample-barcoded 5' primer served in a second PCR lasting roughly 6 to 12 cycles. Each CDR3 protein is one row after TCRdb ran MiXCR on the 5' RACE reads. The sample lists hundreds of thousands of distinct CDR3 sequences, roughly half occurring once. The TCR comes from a woman older than 75 in good health. The sequencing sample was made of blood. The chain uses TRBV20-1 and TRBJ2-5; the match to TRBD2 covers 9 bases. The CDR3 DNA is TGCAGTGCTTACCCCACTAGCGGGTTAGAGACCCAGTACTTC. This encodes CSAYPTSGLETQYF.